The clone carrying this T cell receptor (beta chain) was seen a single time. V was clipped by 2 bases and J by 4 bases, with 12 bases between them. Germline lookup yields CDR1 KGHSH and CDR2 LQKENI. CDR3 size: 16 residues. These data belong to a study of control samples from healthy donors and cancer patients. TCRdb's copy holds only in-frame clones and misses some; the assay was immunoSEQ multiplex PCR. The sample holds approximately 150,000 clones, around 88% seen once. Sequenced sample: blood. This sequence originates from a man aged 18 to 29 in good health. The chain joins TRBV18 to TRBJ2-6; D assignment may be TRBD1 or TRBD2 (5 bases each). The chain's CDR3 is CASSPSGASGANVLTF. CDR3 nucleotide sequence: TGTGCCAGCTCACCATCCGGGGCGAGCGGGGCCAACGTCCTGACTTTC.